What follows is one T cell receptor (beta chain) and its context. Its antigen is not identified. Data came from immunoSEQ multiplex PCR; TCRdb stores just in-frame clones and leaves some out. The sample holds around 29,000 clones; roughly 75% are singletons and the top ten take 33%. Per germline, CDR1 MNHNS and CDR2 SASEGT. Trimming removed 5 bases from V and 6 bases from J; junction bases left unmatched: 8. The CDR3 spans 14 residues. The data originate from a study of T cells in localized non-small cell lung cancer. Study results and caveats: There were a median roughly 60 of the top 100 tumor clones appearing in adjacent lung. Adjacent uninvolved lung had the highest clonality, suggesting focused antigen responses.

This TCR came from a male donor at least 60 years old with stage II squamous cell lung carcinoma. The chain combines TRBV6-1 with TRBJ2-5; 8 nucleotides align to TRBD1. The sequencing here drew on peripheral blood, taken before any cancer treatment. The CDR3 loop is CASSSQRTGQTQYF. Here the CDR3 DNA reads TGTGCCAGCAGTTCACAAAGGACAGGGCAGACCCAGTACTTC.